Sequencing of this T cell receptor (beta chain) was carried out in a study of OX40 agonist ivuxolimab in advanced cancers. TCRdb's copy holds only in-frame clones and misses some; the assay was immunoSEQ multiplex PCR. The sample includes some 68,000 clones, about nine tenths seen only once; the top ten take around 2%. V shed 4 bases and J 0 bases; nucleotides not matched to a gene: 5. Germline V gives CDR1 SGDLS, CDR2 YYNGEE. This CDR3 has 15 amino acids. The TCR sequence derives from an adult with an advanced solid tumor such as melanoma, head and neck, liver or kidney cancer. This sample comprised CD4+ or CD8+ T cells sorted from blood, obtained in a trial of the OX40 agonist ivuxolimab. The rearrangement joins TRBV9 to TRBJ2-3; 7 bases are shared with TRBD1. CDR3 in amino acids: CASSPGQFSTDTQYF. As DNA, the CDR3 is TGTGCCAGCAGCCCGGGACAGTTTAGCACAGATACGCAGTATTTT.